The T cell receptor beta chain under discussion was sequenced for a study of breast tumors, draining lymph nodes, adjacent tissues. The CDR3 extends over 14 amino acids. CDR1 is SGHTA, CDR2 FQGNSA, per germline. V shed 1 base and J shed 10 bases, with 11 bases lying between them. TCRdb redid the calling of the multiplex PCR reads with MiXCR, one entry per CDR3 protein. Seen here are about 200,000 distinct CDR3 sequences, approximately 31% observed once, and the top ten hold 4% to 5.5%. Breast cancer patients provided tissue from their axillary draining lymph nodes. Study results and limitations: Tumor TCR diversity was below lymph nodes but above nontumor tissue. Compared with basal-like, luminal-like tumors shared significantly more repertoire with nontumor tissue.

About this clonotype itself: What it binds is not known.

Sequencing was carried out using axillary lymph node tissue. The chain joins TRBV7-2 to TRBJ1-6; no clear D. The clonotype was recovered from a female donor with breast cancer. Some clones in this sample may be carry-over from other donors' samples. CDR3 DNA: TGTGCCAGCAGCTTAGTAGGGTTAACGTCACCCCTCCACTTT. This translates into CASSLVGLTSPLHF. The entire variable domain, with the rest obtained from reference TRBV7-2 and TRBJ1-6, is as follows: GAGVSQSPSNKVTEKGKDVELRCDPISGHTALYWYRQSLGQGLEFLIYFQGNSAPDKSGLPSDRFSAERTGGSVSTLTIQRTQQEDSAVYLCASSLVGLTSPLHFGNGTRLTVT.